The clone carrying this TCR beta chain was picked up a small number of times. The antigen is unknown. Sequenced with the Oncomine TCR Beta short-read assay was DNA taken from cultured CD4+ T cells. Via MiXCR, TCRdb re-called the PCR reads, giving one row per CDR3 protein. The sample records approximately 13,000 distinct CDR3 sequences, 27% being singletons. The data were obtained in a study of vaccination and CD4 T cells after COVID-19. The CDR3 covers 14 residues. Trimming stripped 6 bases from V and 1 base from J, with 12 bases between. Regarding treatment: roughly 11-day PBMC culture with coronavirus spike peptide pools or control peptides (ViraFEST assay).

The origin of this receptor is a human donor who received a COVID-19 vaccine. V gene TRBV12-3 or TRBV12-4 combines with J gene TRBJ1-1; D gene uncertain. Here the sequenced sample was CD4+ T cells from blood, cultured in vitro, taken before SARS-CoV-2 vaccination. CDR3 sequence reads: CASSLSAGNTEAFF. The CDR3 DNA follows: TGTGCCAGCAGCCTCTCGGCGGGGAACACTGAAGCTTTCTTT.